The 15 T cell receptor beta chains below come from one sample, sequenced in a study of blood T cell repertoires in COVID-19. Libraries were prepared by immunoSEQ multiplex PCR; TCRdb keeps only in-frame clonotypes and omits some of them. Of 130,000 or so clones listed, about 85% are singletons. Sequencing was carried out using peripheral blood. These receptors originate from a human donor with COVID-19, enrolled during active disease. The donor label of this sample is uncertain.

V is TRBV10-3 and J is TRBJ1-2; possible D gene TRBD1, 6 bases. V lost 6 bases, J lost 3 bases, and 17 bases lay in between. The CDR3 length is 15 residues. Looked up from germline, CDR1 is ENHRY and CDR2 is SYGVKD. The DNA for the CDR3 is TGTGCCATCAGGGGGGGGGCCTCGGTGGACTATGGCTACACCTTC. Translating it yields CAIRGGASVDYGYTF.

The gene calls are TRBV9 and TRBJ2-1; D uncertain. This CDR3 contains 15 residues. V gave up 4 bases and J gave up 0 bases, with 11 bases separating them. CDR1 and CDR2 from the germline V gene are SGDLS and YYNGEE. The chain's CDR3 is CASSLRESSYNEQFF. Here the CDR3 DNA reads TGTGCCAGCAGCTTGCGTGAGAGCTCCTACAATGAGCAGTTCTTC.

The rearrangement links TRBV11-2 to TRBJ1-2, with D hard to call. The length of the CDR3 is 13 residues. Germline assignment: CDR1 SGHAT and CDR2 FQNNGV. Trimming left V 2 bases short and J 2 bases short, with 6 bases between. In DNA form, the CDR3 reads TGTGCCAGCAGCTTATACAGAAACTATGGCTACACCTTC. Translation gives CASSLYRNYGYTF.

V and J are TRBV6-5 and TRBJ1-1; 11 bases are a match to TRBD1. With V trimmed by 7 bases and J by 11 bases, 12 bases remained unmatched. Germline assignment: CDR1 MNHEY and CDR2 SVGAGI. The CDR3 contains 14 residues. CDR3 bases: TGTGCCAGCAACCTTGGGGGACAGGGGGTTTGGGCTTTCTTT. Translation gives CASNLGGQGVWAFF.

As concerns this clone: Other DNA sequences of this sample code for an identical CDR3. The CDR3 region has the DNA TGTGCCAGCAGCGTAGGGGGCGAGGAGACCCAGTACTTC. Translation gives CASSVGGEETQYF. The chain combines TRBV9 with TRBJ2-5; possible D gene TRBD1, 5 bases. In germline, CDR1 is SGDLS, CDR2 YYNGEE. V lost 0 bases, J lost 5 bases, and 8 bases lay in between. The CDR3 is 13 amino acids.

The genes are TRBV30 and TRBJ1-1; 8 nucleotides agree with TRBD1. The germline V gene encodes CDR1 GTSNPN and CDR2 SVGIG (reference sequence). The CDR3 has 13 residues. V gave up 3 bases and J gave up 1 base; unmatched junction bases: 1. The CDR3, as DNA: TGTGCCTGGAGGGGACAGGCGAACACTGAAGCTTTCTTT. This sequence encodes CAWRGQANTEAFF.

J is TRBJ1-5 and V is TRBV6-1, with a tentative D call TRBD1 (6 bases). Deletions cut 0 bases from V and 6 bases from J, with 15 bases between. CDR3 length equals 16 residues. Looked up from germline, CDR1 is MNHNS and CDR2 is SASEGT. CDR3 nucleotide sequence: TGTGCCAGCAGTGAAGCGGGCGGGGGGCTAGGTCAGCCCCAGCATTTT. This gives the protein CASSEAGGGLGQPQHF.

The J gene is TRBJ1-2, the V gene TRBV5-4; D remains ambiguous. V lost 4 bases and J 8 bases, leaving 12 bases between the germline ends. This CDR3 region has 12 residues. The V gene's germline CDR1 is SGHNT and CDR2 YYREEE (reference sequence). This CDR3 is CASSLSPLGYTF. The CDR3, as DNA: TGTGCCAGCAGCCTAAGCCCCCTGGGCTACACCTTC.

The CDR3 reads CASRPDRGHEQYF. The CDR3 nucleotides read TGTGCCAGCAGGCCGGACAGGGGGCACGAGCAGTACTTC. V and J are TRBV2 and TRBJ2-7; 11 nucleotides match TRBD1. CDR1 is SNHLY, CDR2 FYNNEI, per germline. The CDR3 sequence is 13 residues long. The ends lost 6 bases at V and 5 bases at J; junction bases unmatched: 3.

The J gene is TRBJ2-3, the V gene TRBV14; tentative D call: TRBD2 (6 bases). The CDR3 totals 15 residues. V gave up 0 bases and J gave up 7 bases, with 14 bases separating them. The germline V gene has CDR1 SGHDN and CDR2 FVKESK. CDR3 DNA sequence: TGTGCCAGCAGCCAAGATGCATTCGGGGGTAATACGCAGTATTTT. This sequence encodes CASSQDAFGGNTQYF.

The DNA of the CDR3 is TGTGCCAGCAGCCAAGATGTAGCGGGGGGATATTACAATGAGCAGTTCTTC. Protein product: CASSQDVAGGYYNEQFF. V and J are TRBV4-2 and TRBJ2-1, with 10 nucleotides matching TRBD2. Germline lookup yields CDR1 LGHNA and CDR2 YNFKEQ. This CDR3 is built from 17 residues. V lost 0 bases to trimming and J lost 4 bases; unmatched junction nucleotides: 6.

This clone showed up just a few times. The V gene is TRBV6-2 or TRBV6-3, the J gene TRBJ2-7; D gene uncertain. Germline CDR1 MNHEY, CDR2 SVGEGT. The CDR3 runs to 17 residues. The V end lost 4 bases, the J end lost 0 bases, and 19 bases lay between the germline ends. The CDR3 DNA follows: TGTGCCAGCAGTTCCCCCGAGGAGCCCGAGAGCTCCTACGAGCAGTACTTC. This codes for CASSSPEEPESSYEQYF.

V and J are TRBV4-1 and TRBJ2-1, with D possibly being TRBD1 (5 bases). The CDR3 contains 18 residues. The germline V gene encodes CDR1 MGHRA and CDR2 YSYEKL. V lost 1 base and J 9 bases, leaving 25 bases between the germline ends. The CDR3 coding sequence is TGCGCCAGCAGCCAAGGACAGTCCCCCCTACGAGTGTATGGTGAGCAGTTCTTC. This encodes CASSQGQSPLRVYGEQFF.

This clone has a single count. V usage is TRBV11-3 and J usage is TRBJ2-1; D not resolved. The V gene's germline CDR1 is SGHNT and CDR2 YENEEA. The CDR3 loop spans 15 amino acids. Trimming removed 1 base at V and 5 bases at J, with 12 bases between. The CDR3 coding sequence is TGTGCCAGCAGCTTAGGGGTAGCAGTAAACAATGAGCAGTTCTTC. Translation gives CASSLGVAVNNEQFF.

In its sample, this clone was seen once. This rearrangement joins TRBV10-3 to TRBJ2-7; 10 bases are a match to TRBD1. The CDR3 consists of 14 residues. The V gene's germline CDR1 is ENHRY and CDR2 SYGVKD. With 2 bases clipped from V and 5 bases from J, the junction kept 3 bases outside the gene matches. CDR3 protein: CAISERQGANEQYF. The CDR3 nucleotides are TGTGCCATCAGTGAGCGACAGGGGGCAAACGAGCAGTACTTC.